The present TCR beta chain was sequenced within a study of blood T cell repertoires in COVID-19. As for the study in general: Sources were T cells, B-cell-depleted T cells, or PBMCs; the material itself was cDNA or gDNA.

This table comes from immunoSEQ multiplex PCR, and its TCRdb copy is limited to in-frame clones, with some not included. The data show about 210,000 clones, 84% seen once. Self-reported history from a screening survey and questionnaire set each donor's cohort. The clonotype was recovered from a woman aged 30 to 39 who had been exposed to COVID-19. Sequencing was performed on PBMCs or T cells enriched from blood (not recorded which).

CDR3 nucleotide sequence: TGTGCCAGTAGTATAGCCCGGACAGTGAACTATGGCTACACCTTC. Its translation is CASSIARTVNYGYTF. The genes are TRBV19 and TRBJ1-2; possibly TRBD1 for D (6 bases). This CDR3 has 15 residues. Germline V gives CDR1 LNHDA, CDR2 SQIVND (reference sequence). Trimming took 1 base from V and 2 from J, leaving 11 bases between them.